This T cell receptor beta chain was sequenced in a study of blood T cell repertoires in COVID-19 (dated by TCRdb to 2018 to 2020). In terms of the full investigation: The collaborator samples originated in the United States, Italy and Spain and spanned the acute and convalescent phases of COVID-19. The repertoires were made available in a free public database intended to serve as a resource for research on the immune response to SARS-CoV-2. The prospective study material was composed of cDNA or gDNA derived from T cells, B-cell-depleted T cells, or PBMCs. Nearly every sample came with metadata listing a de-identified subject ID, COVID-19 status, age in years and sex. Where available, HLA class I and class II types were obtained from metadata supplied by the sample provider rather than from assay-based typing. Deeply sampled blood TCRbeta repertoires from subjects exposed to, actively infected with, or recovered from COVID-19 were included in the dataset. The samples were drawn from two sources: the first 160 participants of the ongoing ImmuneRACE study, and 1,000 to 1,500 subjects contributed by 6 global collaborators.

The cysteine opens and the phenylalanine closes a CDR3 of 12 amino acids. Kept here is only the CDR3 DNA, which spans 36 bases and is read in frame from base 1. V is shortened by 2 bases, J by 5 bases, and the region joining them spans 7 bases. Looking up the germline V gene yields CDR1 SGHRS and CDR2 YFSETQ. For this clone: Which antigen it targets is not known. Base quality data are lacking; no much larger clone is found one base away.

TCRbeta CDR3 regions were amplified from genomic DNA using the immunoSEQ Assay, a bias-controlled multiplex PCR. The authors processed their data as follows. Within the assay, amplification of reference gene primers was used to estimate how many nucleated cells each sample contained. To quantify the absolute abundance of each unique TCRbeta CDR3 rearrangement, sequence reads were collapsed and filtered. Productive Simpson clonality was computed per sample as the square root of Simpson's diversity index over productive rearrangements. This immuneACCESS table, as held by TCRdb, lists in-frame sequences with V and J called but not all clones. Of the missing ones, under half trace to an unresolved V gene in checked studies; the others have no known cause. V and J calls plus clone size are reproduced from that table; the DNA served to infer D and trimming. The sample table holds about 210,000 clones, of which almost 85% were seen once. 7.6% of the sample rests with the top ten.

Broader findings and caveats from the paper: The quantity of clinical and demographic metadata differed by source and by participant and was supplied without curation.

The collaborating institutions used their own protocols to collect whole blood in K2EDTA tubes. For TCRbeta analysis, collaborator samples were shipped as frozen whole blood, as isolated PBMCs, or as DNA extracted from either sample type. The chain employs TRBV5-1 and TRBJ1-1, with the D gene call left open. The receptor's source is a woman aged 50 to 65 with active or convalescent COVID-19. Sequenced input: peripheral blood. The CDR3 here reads CASSFGRTEAFF. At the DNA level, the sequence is TGCGCCAGCAGCTTTGGGAGGACTGAAGCTTTCTTT.